The clone carrying this TCR beta chain was picked up a small number of times. What it binds is not known. The data belong to a study of shared clonotypes between healthy human individuals. Overall study findings and caveats: Some naive CD4 clonotypes, approximately 4.5%, turned up in common across a few donors. Limited genetic and exposure-history diversity came from having few donors.

CDR3 length: 13 residues. Germline loops: CDR1 SGHNT, CDR2 YYREEE (reference sequence). Trimming took 0 bases from V and 2 from J, leaving 6 bases between them. Profiled with immunoSEQ multiplex PCR; TCRdb holds only in-frame clones, not every one. This table has around 940,000 clones, 70% to 85% appearing once. From CD4+ cells came CD45RA+ naive and CD45RA-negative memory subsets. The chain employs TRBV5-4 and TRBJ2-7; D uncertain. The sequence was obtained from a man younger than 35 in good health. Material for sequencing was memory CD4+ T cells sorted from blood. Subset of the sample: CD45RA-negative fraction. In DNA, the CDR3 is TGTGCCAGCAGCTTGGCCGGAACCTACGAGCAGTACTTC. Residues: CASSLAGTYEQYF.